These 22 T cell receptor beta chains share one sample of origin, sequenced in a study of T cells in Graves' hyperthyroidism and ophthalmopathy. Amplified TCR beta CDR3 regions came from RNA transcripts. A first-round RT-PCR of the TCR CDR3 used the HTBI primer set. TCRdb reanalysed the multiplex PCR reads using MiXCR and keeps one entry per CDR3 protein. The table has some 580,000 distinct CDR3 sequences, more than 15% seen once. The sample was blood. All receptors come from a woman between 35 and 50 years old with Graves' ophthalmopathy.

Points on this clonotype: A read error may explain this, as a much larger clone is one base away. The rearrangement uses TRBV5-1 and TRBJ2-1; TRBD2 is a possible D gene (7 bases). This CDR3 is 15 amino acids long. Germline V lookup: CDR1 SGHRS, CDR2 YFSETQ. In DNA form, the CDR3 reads TGCGCCAGCAGCTTGGGAGGGGGGGCGATAAATGGGCAGTTCTTC. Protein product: CASSLGGGAINGQFF.

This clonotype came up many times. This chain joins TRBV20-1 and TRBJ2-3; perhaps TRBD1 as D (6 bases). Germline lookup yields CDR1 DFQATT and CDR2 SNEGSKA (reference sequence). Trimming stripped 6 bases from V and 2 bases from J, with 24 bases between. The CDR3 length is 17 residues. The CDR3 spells CSAPAFLGQGFTDTQYF. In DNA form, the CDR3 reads TGCAGTGCCCCTGCCTTTCTGGGGCAGGGGTTCACAGATACGCAGTATTTT.

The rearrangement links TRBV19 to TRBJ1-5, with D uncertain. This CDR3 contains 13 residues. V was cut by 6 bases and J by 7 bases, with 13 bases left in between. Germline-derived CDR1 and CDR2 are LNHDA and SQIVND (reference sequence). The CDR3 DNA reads TGTGCCAGTAGACTCCAGGTTGGGCAGCCCCAGCATTTT. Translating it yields CASRLQVGQPQHF. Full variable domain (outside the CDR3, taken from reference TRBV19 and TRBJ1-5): DGGITQSPKYLFRKEGQNVTLSCEQNLNHDAMYWYRQDPGQGLRLIYYSQIVNDFQKGDIAEGYSVSREKKESFPLTVTSAQKNPTAFYLCASRLQVGQPQHFGDGTRLSIL.

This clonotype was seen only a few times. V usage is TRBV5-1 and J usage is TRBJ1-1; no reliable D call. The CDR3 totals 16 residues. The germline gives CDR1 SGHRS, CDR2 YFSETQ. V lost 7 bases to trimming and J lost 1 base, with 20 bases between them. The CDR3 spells CASRRFSVAENTEAFF. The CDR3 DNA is TGCGCCAGCCGACGCTTCTCGGTAGCTGAGAACACTGAAGCTTTCTTT.

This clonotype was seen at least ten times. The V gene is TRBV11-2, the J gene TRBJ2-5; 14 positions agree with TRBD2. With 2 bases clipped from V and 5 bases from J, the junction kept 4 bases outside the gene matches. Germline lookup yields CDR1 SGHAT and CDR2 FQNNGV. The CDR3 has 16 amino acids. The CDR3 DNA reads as TGTGCCAGCAGCTTAAAGGGACTAGCGGGAGTTGAGACCCAGTACTTC. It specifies CASSLKGLAGVETQYF.

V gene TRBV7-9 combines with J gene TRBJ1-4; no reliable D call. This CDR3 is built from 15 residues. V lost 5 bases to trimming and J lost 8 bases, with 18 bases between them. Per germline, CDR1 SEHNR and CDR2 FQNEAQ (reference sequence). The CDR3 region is CASSTLTLAGEKLFF. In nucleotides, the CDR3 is TGTGCCAGCAGCACTTTGACCCTGGCTGGGGAAAAACTGTTTTTT. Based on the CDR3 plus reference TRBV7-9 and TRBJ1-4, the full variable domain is DTGVSQNPRHKITKRGQNVTFRCDPISEHNRLYWYRQTLGQGPEFLTYFQNEAQLEKSRLLSDRFSAERPKGSFSTLEIQRTEQGDSAMYLCASSTLTLAGEKLFFGSGTQLSVL.

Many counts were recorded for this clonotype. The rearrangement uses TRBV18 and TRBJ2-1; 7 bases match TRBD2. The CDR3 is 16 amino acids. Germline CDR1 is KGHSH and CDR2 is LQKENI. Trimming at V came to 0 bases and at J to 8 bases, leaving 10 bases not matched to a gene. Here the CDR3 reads CASSPPGGSVSDEQFF. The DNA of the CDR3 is TGTGCCAGCTCACCACCAGGCGGGAGCGTAAGCGATGAGCAGTTCTTC.

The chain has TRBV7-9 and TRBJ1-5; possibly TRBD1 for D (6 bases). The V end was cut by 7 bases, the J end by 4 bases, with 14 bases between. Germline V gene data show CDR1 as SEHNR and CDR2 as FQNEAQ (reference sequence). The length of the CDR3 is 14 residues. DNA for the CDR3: TGTGCCAGCACGCGGGACGGGACAAATCAGCCCCAGCATTTT. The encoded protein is CASTRDGTNQPQHF. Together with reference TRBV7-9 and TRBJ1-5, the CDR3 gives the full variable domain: DTGVSQNPRHKITKRGQNVTFRCDPISEHNRLYWYRQTLGQGPEFLTYFQNEAQLEKSRLLSDRFSAERPKGSFSTLEIQRTEQGDSAMYLCASTRDGTNQPQHFGDGTRLSIL.

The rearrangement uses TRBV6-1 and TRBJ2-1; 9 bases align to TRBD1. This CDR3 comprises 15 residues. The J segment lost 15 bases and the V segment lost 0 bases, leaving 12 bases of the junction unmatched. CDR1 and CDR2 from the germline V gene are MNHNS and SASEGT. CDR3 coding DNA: TGTGCCAGCAGTGAAGCGCTTTTTCCGGGACAGGGAACGTTCTTC. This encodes CASSEALFPGQGTFF.

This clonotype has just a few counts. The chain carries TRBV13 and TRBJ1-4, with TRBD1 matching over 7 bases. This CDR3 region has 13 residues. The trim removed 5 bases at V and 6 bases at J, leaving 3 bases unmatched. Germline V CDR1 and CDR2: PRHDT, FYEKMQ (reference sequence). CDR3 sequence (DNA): TGTGCCAGCAGCACCACAGGGGATGAAAAACTGTTTTTT. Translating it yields CASSTTGDEKLFF.

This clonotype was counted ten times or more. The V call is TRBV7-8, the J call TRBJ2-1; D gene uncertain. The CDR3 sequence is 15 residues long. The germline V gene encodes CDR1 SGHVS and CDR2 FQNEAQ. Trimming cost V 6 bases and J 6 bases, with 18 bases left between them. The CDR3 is CASSWWGERSNEQFF. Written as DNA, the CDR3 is TGTGCCAGCAGTTGGTGGGGTGAACGGTCCAATGAGCAGTTCTTC.

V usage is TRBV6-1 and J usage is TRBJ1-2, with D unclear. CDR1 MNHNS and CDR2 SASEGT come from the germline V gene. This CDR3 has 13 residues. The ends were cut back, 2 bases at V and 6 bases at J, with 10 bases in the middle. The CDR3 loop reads CASSEPGYDGYTF. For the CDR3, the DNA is TGTGCCAGCAGTGAACCGGGCTACGATGGCTACACCTTC.

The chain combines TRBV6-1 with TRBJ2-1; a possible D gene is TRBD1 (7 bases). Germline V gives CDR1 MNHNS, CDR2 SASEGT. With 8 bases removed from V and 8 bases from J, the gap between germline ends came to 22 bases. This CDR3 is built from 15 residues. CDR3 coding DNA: TGTGCCAGCGACCTAAACAGGGGCGGGGCCGATGAGCAGTTCTTC. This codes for CASDLNRGGADEQFF.

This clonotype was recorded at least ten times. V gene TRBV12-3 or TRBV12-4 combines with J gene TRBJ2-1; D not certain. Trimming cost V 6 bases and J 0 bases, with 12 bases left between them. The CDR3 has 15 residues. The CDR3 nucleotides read TGTGCCAGCAGCCCCTCCCGTAGCTCCTACAATGAGCAGTTCTTC. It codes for CASSPSRSSYNEQFF.

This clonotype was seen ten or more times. CDR3 coding DNA: TGTGCCAGCAGCTTAGTGGACTTCCAGCAGTTCTTC. This codes for CASSLVDFQQFF. The V call is TRBV7-9, the J call TRBJ2-1, with a weak D call TRBD2 (5 bases). The length of the CDR3 is 12 residues. V lost 1 base, J lost 11 bases, and 9 bases lay in between. Germline V gene lookup returns CDR1 SEHNR and CDR2 FQNEAQ (reference sequence). Filled out from reference TRBV7-9 and TRBJ2-1, the complete variable domain reads DTGVSQNPRHKITKRGQNVTFRCDPISEHNRLYWYRQTLGQGPEFLTYFQNEAQLEKSRLLSDRFSAERPKGSFSTLEIQRTEQGDSAMYLCASSLVDFQQFFGPGTRLTVL.

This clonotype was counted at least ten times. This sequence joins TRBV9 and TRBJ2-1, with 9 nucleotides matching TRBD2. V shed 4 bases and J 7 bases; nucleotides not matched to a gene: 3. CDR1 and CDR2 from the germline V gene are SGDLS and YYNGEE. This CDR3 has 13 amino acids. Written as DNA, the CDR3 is TGTGCCAGCAGCAGGACTAGCGTAAATGAGCAGTTCTTC. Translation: CASSRTSVNEQFF.

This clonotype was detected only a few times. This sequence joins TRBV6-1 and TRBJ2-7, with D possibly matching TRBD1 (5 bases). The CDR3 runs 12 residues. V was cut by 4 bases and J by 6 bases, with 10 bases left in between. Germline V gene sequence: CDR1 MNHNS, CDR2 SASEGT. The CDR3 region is CASSGRQTEQYF. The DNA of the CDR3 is TGTGCCAGCAGTGGGCGACAGACCGAGCAGTACTTC.

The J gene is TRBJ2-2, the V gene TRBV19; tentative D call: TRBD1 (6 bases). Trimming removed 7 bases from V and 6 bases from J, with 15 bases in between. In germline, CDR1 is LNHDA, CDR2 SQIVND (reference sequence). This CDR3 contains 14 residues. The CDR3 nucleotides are TGTGCCAGTAACCCGGACAGTTCCCCCGGGGAGCTGTTTTTT. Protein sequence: CASNPDSSPGELFF.

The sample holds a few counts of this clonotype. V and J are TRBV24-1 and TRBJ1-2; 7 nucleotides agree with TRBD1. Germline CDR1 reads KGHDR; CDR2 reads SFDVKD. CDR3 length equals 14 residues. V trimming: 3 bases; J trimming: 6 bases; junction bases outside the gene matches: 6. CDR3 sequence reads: CATSDQGQSNGYTF. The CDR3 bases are TGTGCCACCAGTGATCAGGGACAGTCAAATGGCTACACCTTC.

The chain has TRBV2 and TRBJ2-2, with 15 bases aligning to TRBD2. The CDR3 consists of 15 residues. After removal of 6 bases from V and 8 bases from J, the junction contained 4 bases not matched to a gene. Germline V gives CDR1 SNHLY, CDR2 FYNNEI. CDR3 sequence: CASRKGTSGRGELFF. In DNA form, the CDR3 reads TGTGCCAGCAGGAAAGGGACTAGCGGGAGGGGGGAGCTGTTTTTT.

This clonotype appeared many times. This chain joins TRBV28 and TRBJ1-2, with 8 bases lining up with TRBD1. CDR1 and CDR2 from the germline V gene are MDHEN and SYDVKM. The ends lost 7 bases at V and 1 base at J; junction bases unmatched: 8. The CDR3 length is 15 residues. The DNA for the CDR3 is TGTGCCAGCACCGGACAGGGAACTTTTAACTATGGCTACACCTTC. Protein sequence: CASTGQGTFNYGYTF.

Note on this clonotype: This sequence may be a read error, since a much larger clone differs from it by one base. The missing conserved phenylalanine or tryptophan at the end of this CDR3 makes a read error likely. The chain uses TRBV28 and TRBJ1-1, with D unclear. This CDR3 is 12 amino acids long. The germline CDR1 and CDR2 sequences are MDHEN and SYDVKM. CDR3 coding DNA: TGTGCGGTAGCGCTTTTGAACACTGAAGCTTTCCTT. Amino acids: CAVALLNTEAFL.